This T cell receptor beta chain was sequenced for a study of blood T cell repertoires in COVID-19. Study-level background: PBMCs, B-cell-depleted T cells, or T cells were the source of the cDNA or gDNA that made up the material.

Germline V gene data show CDR1 as SGHNT and CDR2 as YENEEA. The length of the CDR3 is 14 residues. V was shortened by 5 bases and J by 7 bases, with 15 bases between the two germline ends. In the authors' methods: The authors estimated nucleated cell counts from reference gene primer amplification. The data were produced by immunoSEQ multiplex PCR, yet TCRdb's version contains in-frame clones alone and is incomplete. V and J calls and clone size are those listed in that table; D and trimming were worked out from the DNA. The table lists about 240,000 clones, roughly nine tenths of them singletons. The chain employs TRBV11-3 and TRBJ2-1, with a weak D call TRBD2 (6 bases). The source of this sequence is a man aged 60 to 69 with acute or convalescent COVID-19. Sequenced material: peripheral blood. CDR3 nucleotides: TGTGCCAGCAGCCCCGGAGGGTGGAAGAATGAGCAGTTCTTC. Its protein product is CASSPGGWKNEQFF.